The T cell receptor beta chain described here comes from a study of shared clonotypes between healthy human individuals. The CDR3 consists of 15 residues. Germline-derived CDR1 and CDR2 are LNHDA and SQIVND (reference sequence). Between the trimmed V and J ends, which lost 3 bases and 0 bases, there was a span of 10 bases. The naive CD8 subset, CD45RO-negative cells positively selected for CCR7, excluded terminally differentiated effector memory CD45RA+ cells. The sorted-subset replicate PCRs were given around 200 ng DNA, which is 30,000 to 35,000 T cell genomes. TCRdb's table, derived via immunoSEQ multiplex PCR, lists solely in-frame clones and lacks some. The sample shows around 560,000 clones, roughly 95% of them seen only once.

The TCR originated in a woman in her 30s in good health. V and J are TRBV19 and TRBJ2-3, with a possible D match to TRBD2 (6 bases). Material: naive CD8+ T cells sorted from blood. CDR3 in DNA: TGTGCCAGTAGTATTTGGCTAGCGAGCACAGATACGCAGTATTTT. Protein sequence: CASSIWLASTDTQYF.